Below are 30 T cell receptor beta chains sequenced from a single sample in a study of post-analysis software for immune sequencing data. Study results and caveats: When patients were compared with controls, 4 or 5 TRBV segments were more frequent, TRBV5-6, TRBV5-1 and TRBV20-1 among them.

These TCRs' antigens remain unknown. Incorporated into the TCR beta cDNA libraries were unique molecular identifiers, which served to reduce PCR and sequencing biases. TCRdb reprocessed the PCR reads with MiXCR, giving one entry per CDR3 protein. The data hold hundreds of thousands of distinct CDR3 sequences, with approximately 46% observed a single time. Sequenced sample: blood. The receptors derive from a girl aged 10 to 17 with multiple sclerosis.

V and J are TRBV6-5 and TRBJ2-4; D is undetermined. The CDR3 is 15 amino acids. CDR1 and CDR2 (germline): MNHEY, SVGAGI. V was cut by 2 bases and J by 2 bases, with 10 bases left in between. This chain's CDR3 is CASSYPKVPKNIQYF. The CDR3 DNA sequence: TGTGCCAGCAGTTACCCGAAGGTCCCCAAAAACATTCAGTACTTC.

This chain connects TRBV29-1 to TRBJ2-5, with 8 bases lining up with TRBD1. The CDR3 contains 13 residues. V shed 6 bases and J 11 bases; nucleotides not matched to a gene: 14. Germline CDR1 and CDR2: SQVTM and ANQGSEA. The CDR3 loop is CSVGSSTGGKQYF. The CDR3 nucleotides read TGCAGCGTGGGGTCCAGTACAGGGGGGAAGCAGTACTTC.

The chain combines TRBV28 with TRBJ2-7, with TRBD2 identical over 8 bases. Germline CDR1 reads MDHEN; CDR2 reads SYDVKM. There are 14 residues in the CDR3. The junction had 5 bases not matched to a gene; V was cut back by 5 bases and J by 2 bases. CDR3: CASSRDSGAYEQYF. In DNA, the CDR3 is TGTGCCAGCAGTAGGGATAGCGGGGCCTACGAGCAGTACTTC.

The chain's CDR3 is CASSPFQTSGSSYEQYF. The CDR3 DNA follows: TGCGCCAGCAGCCCCTTCCAAACTAGCGGGAGCTCCTACGAGCAGTACTTC. The V call is TRBV4-3, the J call TRBJ2-7, with 11 bases aligning to TRBD2. Germline assignment: CDR1 LGHNA and CDR2 YSLEER. The CDR3 consists of 17 residues. The trim removed 4 bases at V and 0 bases at J, leaving 8 bases unmatched.

The CDR3 reads CASTSSPSGANVLTF. CDR3 sequence (DNA): TGTGCCAGCACCTCCAGTCCCTCTGGGGCCAACGTCCTGACTTTC. This chain links TRBV6-5 with TRBJ2-6; D remains unclear. Deletions cut 7 bases from V and 0 bases from J, with 10 bases between. Looked up from germline, CDR1 is MNHEY and CDR2 is SVGAGI. This CDR3 comprises 15 residues.

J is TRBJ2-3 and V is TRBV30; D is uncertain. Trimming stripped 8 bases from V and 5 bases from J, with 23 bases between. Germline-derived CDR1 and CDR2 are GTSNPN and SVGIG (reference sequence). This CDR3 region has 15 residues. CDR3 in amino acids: CAGKGPLRGRDTQYF. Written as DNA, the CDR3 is TGTGCCGGGAAGGGTCCTCTCCGAGGTCGAGATACGCAGTATTTT.

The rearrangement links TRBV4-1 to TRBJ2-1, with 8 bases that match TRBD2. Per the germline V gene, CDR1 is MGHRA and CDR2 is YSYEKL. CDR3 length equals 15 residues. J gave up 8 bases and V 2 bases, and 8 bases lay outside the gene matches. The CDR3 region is CASSQFGTRMDEQFF. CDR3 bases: TGCGCCAGCAGCCAATTTGGGACTAGAATGGATGAGCAGTTCTTC.

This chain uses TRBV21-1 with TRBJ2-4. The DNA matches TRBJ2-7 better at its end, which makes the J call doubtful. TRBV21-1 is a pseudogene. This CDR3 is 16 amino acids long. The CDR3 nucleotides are TGTGCCAGCAGCAAAATACAAAGTAATCACGCCTACGAGCAGTACTTC. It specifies CASSKIQSNHAYEQYF.

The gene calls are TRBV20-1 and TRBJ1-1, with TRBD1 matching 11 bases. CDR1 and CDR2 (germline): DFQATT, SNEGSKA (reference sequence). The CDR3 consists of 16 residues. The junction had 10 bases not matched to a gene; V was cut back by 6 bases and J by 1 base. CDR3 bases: TGCAGTGCCCGTCCAGCCGGGACAGGGGGGAACACTGAAGCTTTCTTT. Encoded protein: CSARPAGTGGNTEAFF.

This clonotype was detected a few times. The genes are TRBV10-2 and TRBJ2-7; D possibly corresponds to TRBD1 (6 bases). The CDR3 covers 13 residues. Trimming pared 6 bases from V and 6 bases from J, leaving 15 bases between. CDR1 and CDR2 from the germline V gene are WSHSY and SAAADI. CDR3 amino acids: CASRSTGLGEQYF. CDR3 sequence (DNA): TGCGCCAGCAGGTCCACAGGGTTAGGCGAGCAGTACTTC.

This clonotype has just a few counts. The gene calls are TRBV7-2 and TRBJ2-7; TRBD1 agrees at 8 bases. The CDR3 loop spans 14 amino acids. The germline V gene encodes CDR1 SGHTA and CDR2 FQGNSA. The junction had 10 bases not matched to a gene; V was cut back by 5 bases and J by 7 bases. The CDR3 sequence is CASSPTGGRGEQYF. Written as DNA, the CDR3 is TGTGCCAGCAGCCCCACAGGGGGACGGGGTGAGCAGTACTTC.

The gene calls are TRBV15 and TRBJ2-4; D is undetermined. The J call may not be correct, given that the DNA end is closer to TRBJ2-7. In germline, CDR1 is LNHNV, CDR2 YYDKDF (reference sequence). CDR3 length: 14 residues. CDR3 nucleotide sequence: TGTGCCACCAGCAGAGTATCAATTCTAAACGAGCAGTACTTC. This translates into CATSRVSILNEQYF.

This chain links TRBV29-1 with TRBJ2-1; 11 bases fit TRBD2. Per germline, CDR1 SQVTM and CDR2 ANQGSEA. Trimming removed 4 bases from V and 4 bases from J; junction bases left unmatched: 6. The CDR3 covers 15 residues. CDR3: CSVGGTSGKYNEQFF. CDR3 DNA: TGCAGCGTTGGGGGGACTAGCGGAAAGTACAATGAGCAGTTCTTC.

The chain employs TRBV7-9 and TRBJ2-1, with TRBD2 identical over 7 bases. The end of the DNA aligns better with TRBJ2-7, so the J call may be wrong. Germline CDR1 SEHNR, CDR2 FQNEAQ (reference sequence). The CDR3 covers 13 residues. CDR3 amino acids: CASKGGSYNEQYF. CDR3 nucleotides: TGTGCCAGCAAAGGCGGGAGCTACAATGAGCAGTACTTC.

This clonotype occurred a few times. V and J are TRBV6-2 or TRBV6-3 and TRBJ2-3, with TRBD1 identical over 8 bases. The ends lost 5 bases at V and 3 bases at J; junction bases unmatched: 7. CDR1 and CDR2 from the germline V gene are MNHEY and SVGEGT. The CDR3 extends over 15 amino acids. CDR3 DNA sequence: TGTGCCAGCAGTCTCGGACAGGGCGAGACAGATACGCAGTATTTT. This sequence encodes CASSLGQGETDTQYF.

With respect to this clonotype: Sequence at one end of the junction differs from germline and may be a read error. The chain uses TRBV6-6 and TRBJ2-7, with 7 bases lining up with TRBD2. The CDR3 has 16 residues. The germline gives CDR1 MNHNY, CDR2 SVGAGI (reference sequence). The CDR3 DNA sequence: TGTGCCAGCAGTTACTCGACCCGGCGGGAGACCTACGGGCAGTACTTC. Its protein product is CASSYSTRRETYGQYF.

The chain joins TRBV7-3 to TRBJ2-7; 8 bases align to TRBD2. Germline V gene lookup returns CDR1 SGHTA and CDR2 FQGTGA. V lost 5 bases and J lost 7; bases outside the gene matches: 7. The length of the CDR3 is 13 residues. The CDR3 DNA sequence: TGTGCCAGCAGCCCGAGCGGGAGTAGGGAGCAGTACTTC. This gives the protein CASSPSGSREQYF.

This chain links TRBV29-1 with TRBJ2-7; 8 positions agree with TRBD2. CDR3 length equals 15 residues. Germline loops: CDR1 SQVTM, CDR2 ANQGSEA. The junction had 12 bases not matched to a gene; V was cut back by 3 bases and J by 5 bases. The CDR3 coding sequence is TGCAGCGTTGAGGGTCCCAGCGGGAGAGGCGACGAGCAGTACTTC. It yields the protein CSVEGPSGRGDEQYF.

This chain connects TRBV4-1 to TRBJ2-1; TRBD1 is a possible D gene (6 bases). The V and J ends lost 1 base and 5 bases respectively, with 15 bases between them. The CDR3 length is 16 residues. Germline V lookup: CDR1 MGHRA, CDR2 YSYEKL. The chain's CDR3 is CASSQGDGRGHNEQFF. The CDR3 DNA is TGCGCCAGCAGCCAAGGGGATGGCAGGGGACACAATGAGCAGTTCTTC.

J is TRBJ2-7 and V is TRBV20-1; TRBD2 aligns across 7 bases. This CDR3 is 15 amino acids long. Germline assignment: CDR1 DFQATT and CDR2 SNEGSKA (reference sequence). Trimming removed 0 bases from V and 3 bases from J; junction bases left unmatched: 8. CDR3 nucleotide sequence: TGCAGTGCTAGAGATCGATATCTAGCGGTCTACGAGCAGTACTTC. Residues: CSARDRYLAVYEQYF.

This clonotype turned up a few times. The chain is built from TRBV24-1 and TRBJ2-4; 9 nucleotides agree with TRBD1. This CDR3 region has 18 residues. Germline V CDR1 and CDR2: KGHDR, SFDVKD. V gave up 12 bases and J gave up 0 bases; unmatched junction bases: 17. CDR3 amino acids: CAPDRDRALVVAKNIQYF. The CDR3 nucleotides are TGTGCCCCAGACCGGGACAGGGCTCTCGTGGTAGCCAAAAACATTCAGTACTTC.

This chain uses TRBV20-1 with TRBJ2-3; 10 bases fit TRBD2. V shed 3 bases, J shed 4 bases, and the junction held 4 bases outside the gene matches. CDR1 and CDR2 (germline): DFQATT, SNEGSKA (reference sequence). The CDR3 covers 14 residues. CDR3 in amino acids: CSASTSGMADTQYF. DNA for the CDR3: TGCAGTGCTAGTACTAGCGGGATGGCAGATACGCAGTATTTT.

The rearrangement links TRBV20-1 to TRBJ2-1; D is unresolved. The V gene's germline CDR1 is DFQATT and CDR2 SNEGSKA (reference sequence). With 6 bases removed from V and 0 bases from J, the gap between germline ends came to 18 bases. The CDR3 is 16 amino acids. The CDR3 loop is CSAPIWEFGSYNEQFF. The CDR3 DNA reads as TGCAGTGCCCCTATATGGGAATTCGGCTCCTACAATGAGCAGTTCTTC.

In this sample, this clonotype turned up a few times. CDR3 protein: CASRTSPLRTYNEQFF. The CDR3, as DNA: TGCGCCAGCAGGACTAGTCCCCTCAGAACCTACAATGAGCAGTTCTTC. The V call is TRBV10-2, the J call TRBJ2-1; TRBD2 might be the D (6 bases). The CDR3 runs to 16 residues. Germline CDR1 is WSHSY and CDR2 is SAAADI. V lost 6 bases, J lost 2 bases, and 17 bases lay in between.

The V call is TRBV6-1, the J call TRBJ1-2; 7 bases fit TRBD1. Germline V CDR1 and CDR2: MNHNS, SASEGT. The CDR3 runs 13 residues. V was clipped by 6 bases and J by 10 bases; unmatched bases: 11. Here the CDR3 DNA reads TGTGCCAGCAGCCTCGGACAGGCGACTTTCTACACCTTC. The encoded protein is CASSLGQATFYTF.

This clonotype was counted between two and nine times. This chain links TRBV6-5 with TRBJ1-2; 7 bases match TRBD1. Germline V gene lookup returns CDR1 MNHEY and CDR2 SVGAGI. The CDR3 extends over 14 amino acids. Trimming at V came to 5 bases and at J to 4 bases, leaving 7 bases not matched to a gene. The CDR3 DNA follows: TGTGCCAGCAGTAACAGGGGACAACCCTATGGCTACACCTTC. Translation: CASSNRGQPYGYTF.

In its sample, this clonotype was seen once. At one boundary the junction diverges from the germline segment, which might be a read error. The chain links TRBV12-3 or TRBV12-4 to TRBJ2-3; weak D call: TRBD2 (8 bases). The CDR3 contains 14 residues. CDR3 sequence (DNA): TGTGCCAGCAGTTTGCCGGGAGGGACAGATGCGCAGTATTTT. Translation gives CASSLPGGTDAQYF.

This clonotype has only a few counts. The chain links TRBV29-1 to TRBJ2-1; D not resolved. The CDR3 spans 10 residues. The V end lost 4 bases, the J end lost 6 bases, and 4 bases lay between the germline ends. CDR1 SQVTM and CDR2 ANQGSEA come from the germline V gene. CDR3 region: CSVAVNEQFF. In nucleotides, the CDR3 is TGCAGCGTTGCTGTCAATGAGCAGTTCTTC.

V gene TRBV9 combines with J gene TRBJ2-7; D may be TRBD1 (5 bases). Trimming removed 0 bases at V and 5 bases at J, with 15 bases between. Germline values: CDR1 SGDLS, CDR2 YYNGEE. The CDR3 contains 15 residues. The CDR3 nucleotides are TGTGCCAGCAGCGTAGGCGTCAATCCAGGGAACGAGCAGTACTTC. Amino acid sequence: CASSVGVNPGNEQYF.

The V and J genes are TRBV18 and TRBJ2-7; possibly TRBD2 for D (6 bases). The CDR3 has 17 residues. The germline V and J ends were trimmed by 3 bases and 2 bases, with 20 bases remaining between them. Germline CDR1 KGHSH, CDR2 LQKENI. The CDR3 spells CASSPNGGAANPYEQYF. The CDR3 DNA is TGTGCCAGCTCACCTAACGGAGGGGCAGCCAATCCCTACGAGCAGTACTTC.